These 19 T cell receptor beta chains were sequenced from one sample in a study of cytomegalovirus exposure and HLA in healthy donors. Sequenced by immunoSEQ multiplex PCR; TCRdb stores in-frame clones only, minus some. The sample has about 44,000 clones; 93% are singletons. The specimen sequenced was PBMCs. Receptors originate from a woman aged 18-35 years in good health and CMV-seronegative.

The rearrangement uses TRBV11-3 and TRBJ1-1, with D unclear. The germline gives CDR1 SGHNT, CDR2 YENEEA. V dropped 3 bases and J dropped 0 bases, with 5 bases sitting between them. CDR3 length: 13 amino acids. The CDR3 reads CASSLSLNTEAFF. Written as DNA, the CDR3 is TGTGCCAGCAGCTTGAGTTTGAACACTGAAGCTTTCTTT.

The CDR3 region is CASSMGTGGSYEQYF. DNA for the CDR3: TGTGCCAGTAGTATGGGGACAGGGGGCTCCTACGAGCAGTACTTC. This sequence joins TRBV19 and TRBJ2-7; 11 bases align to TRBD1. With 3 bases clipped from V and 0 bases from J, the junction kept 1 base outside the gene matches. The CDR3 length is 15 residues. Looked up from germline, CDR1 is LNHDA and CDR2 is SQIVND (reference sequence).

This clone has more than one count but fewer than ten. V and J are TRBV27 and TRBJ2-7; D uncertain. Germline loops: CDR1 MNHEY, CDR2 SMNVEV (reference sequence). V lost 10 bases and J lost 0, with 13 bases in between. The CDR3 runs to 13 residues. CDR3 sequence (DNA): TGTGCCACCGCTGGCAGGTTCTCCTACGAGCAGTACTTC. The encoded protein is CATAGRFSYEQYF.

This chain joins TRBV5-1 and TRBJ2-3; 11 positions match TRBD2. CDR1 and CDR2 (germline): SGHRS, YFSETQ. The CDR3 totals 16 residues. The V gene end was trimmed by 0 bases and the J gene end by 5 bases; junction bases not matched to a gene: 5. CDR3 DNA sequence: TGCGCCAGCAGCTTGGGACTAGCGGGATTAGGAGATACGCAGTATTTT. It codes for CASSLGLAGLGDTQYF. The whole variable domain, filled in from reference TRBV5-1 and TRBJ2-3, reads KAGVTQTPRYLIKTRGQQVTLSCSPISGHRSVSWYQQTPGQGLQFLFEYFSETQRNKGNFPGRFSGRQFSNSRSEMNVSTLELGDSALYLCASSLGLAGLGDTQYFGPGTRLTVL.

The genes are TRBV15 and TRBJ2-5; the D is unclear. Germline loops: CDR1 LNHNV, CDR2 YYDKDF (reference sequence). The CDR3 covers 13 residues. V dropped 1 base and J dropped 2 bases, with 5 bases sitting between them. CDR3 sequence reads: CATSRGKQETQYF. For the CDR3, the DNA is TGTGCCACCAGCAGAGGTAAACAAGAGACCCAGTACTTC.

The chain is built from TRBV18 and TRBJ2-7, with no clear D. The CDR3 totals 13 residues. Looked up from germline, CDR1 is KGHSH and CDR2 is LQKENI. Trimming pared 6 bases from V and 4 bases from J, leaving 13 bases between. The CDR3 loop reads CASSTPVFYEQYF. In DNA form, the CDR3 reads TGTGCCAGCTCCACCCCGGTTTTTTACGAGCAGTACTTC.

The chain carries TRBV6-4 and TRBJ2-3; tentative D call: TRBD1 (6 bases). Trimming pared 4 bases from V and 5 bases from J, leaving 10 bases between. CDR1 and CDR2 from the germline V gene are MRHNA and SNTAGT. This CDR3 is built from 13 residues. CDR3 nucleotides: TGTGCCAGCAGTGCAGGGGCGAAAGATACGCAGTATTTT. This translates into CASSAGAKDTQYF.

The chain links TRBV6-6 to TRBJ2-7; D gene uncertain. The germline V gene has CDR1 MNHNY and CDR2 SVGAGI (reference sequence). CDR3 length equals 12 residues. V was pared by 6 bases and J by 0 bases, with 6 bases between. The CDR3, as DNA: TGTGCCAGCAGCACAGACTCCTACGAGCAGTACTTC. It codes for CASSTDSYEQYF.

This clone was observed a few times. The chain couples TRBV28 to TRBJ2-7, with 12 bases aligning to TRBD1. Germline loops: CDR1 MDHEN, CDR2 SYDVKM. The CDR3 covers 15 residues. Trimming removed 3 bases from V and 2 bases from J; junction bases left unmatched: 2. The CDR3 DNA reads as TGTGCCAGCAGTTTGGGACAGGGGGCGACCTACGAGCAGTACTTC. Its translation: CASSLGQGATYEQYF.

V and J are TRBV10-1 and TRBJ2-3; D unclear. The V and J ends lost 3 bases and 5 bases respectively, with 6 bases between them. Germline assignment: CDR1 WNHNN and CDR2 SYGVQD (reference sequence). The CDR3 runs 12 residues. CDR3 amino acids: CASSDLLDTQYF. As DNA, the CDR3 is TGCGCCAGCAGTGACCTATTAGATACGCAGTATTTT.

The chain is built from TRBV9 and TRBJ2-4, with TRBD2 matching over 8 bases. The length of the CDR3 is 16 residues. V lost 4 bases to trimming and J lost 6 bases; unmatched junction nucleotides: 12. Germline CDR1 is SGDLS and CDR2 is YYNGEE. CDR3 DNA sequence: TGTGCCAGCAGCCCATCCGGGGGGGGTGTCGGAAACATTCAGTACTTC. This encodes CASSPSGGGVGNIQYF.

The chain is built from TRBV9 and TRBJ1-3, with a weak D call TRBD1 (6 bases). Trimming pared 0 bases from V and 0 bases from J, leaving 19 bases between. Germline V gene lookup returns CDR1 SGDLS and CDR2 YYNGEE. This CDR3 is 19 amino acids long. CDR3 protein: CASSVGAGQRISSGNTIYF. For the CDR3, the DNA is TGTGCCAGCAGCGTAGGTGCAGGACAGCGCATCTCCTCTGGAAACACCATATATTTT.

The rearrangement uses TRBV5-6 and TRBJ1-6, with a possible D match to TRBD1 (6 bases). V was pared by 0 bases and J by 7 bases, with 8 bases between. Per the germline V gene, CDR1 is SGHDT and CDR2 is YYEEEE. The CDR3 is 14 amino acids. This CDR3 reads CASSLEQGNSPLHF. CDR3 DNA sequence: TGTGCCAGCAGCTTGGAACAGGGAAATTCACCCCTCCACTTT. Full variable domain (rest looked up from reference TRBV5-6 and TRBJ1-6): DAGVTQSPTHLIKTRGQQVTLRCSPKSGHDTVSWYQQALGQGPQFIFQYYEEEERQRGNFPDRFSGHQFPNYSSELNVNALLLGDSALYLCASSLEQGNSPLHFGNGTRLTVT.

The chain recombines TRBV6-5 with TRBJ1-1; 7 nucleotides match TRBD1. The length of the CDR3 is 13 residues. Unmatched junction bases numbered 6, after V lost 6 bases and J lost 5 bases. Germline V gene sequence: CDR1 MNHEY, CDR2 SVGAGI. The CDR3 DNA follows: TGTGCCAGCAGACAGGGGCTGGCTACTGAAGCTTTCTTT. Translated, it gives CASRQGLATEAFF.

The chain recombines TRBV19 with TRBJ2-1; 14 nucleotides agree with TRBD2. The CDR3 runs to 16 residues. J lost 7 bases, V lost 5 bases, and 7 bases had no gene match. Germline V gene lookup returns CDR1 LNHDA and CDR2 SQIVND (reference sequence). The chain's CDR3 is CASSPQGLAGVNEQFF. For the CDR3, the DNA is TGTGCCAGTAGTCCCCAGGGACTAGCGGGAGTTAATGAGCAGTTCTTC.

This clone was seen only a few times. V is TRBV7-9 and J is TRBJ1-6; TRBD1 matches at 7 bases. Germline V CDR1 and CDR2: SEHNR, FQNEAQ (reference sequence). The trim removed 1 base at V and 7 bases at J, leaving 13 bases unmatched. This CDR3 contains 18 residues. CDR3 amino acids: CASSLGLGDRALNSPLHF. CDR3 nucleotide sequence: TGTGCCAGCAGCTTAGGATTGGGTGACAGGGCCCTAAATTCACCCCTCCACTTT.

This chain links TRBV2 with TRBJ2-1; TRBD2 is a possible D gene (6 bases). This CDR3 has 15 amino acids. The V gene's germline CDR1 is SNHLY and CDR2 FYNNEI. V dropped 3 bases and J dropped 0 bases, with 9 bases sitting between them. CDR3 residues: CASSDGGSSYNEQFF. CDR3 coding DNA: TGTGCCAGCAGTGACGGGGGAAGCTCCTACAATGAGCAGTTCTTC.

A note on this clone: One end of the junction varies from germline; a read error may be responsible. V and J are TRBV4-1 and TRBJ2-1, with TRBD2 identical over 9 bases. Germline V gives CDR1 MGHRA, CDR2 YSYEKL. The CDR3 is 15 residues long. The CDR3: CASSQGGLANNEQFF. The CDR3, as DNA: TGCGCCAGCAGTCAAGGGGGACTAGCAAACAATGAGCAGTTCTTC.

V gene TRBV19 combines with J gene TRBJ2-3; 7 bases fit TRBD2. The CDR3 is 13 residues long. With V trimmed by 6 bases and J by 2 bases, 2 bases remained unmatched. Per germline, CDR1 LNHDA and CDR2 SQIVND (reference sequence). For the CDR3, the DNA is TGTGCCAGTAGCCTAGCGGACACAGATACGCAGTATTTT. Translation: CASSLADTDTQYF.